This T cell receptor beta chain was sequenced during a study of blood T cells in healthy people across ages. Peripheral blood, about 9.4 milliliters per donor, was collected. The authors ran a second PCR of 7 to 11 cycles using a sample-barcoded 5' primer and a J-beta primer mix. TCRdb fed the 5' RACE reads into MiXCR, producing one record per CDR3 protein. Of around 900,000 distinct CDR3 sequences in the sample, roughly 50% were seen once. This CDR3 is built from 15 residues. Germline V CDR1 and CDR2: SGHTA, FQGNSA. Trimming left V 4 bases short and J 7 bases short, with 17 bases between. In its sample, this clonotype was seen a few times.

This receptor was taken from a woman in her sixties in good health. Sequences were obtained from blood. The rearrangement links TRBV7-2 to TRBJ2-4; D is ambiguous. The chain's CDR3 is CASSSPLLPRNIQYF. The CDR3 region has the DNA TGTGCCAGCAGCTCGCCCCTACTCCCCCGGAACATTCAGTACTTC.